Below, 24 T cell receptor beta chains from the same sample are listed, as sequenced in a study of T cells in women clearing cervical HPV infection. The assay was immunoSEQ multiplex PCR, and TCRdb's table has in-frame clones only and misses some. The table lists roughly 20,000 clones. Sequencing used blood buffy coat. The receptors come from a woman aged 18-70 years with a cervical HPV16 infection that either progressed to CIN3+ or cleared (not recorded which).

Points on this clone: The read ends 3 residues early relative to the CDR3; the germline J gene fills the gap. The J gene is TRBJ1-5, the V gene TRBV20-1; 9 bases align to TRBD1. CDR3 size: 14 residues. V was pared by 4 bases and J by 3 bases, with 4 bases of the junction left unmatched. Germline assignment: CDR1 DFQATT and CDR2 SNEGSKA (reference sequence). The covered CDR3 bases are TGCAGTGCTATCCGGACAGGGGACAATCAGCCC. Its protein product is CSAIRTGDNQP. The full CDR3 reads CSAIRTGDNQPQHF.

As regards this clone: Sequencing ends 3 residues short of the CDR3 end; the germline J gene provides the rest. This chain connects TRBV20-1 to TRBJ1-1, with 7 bases that match TRBD1. The CDR3 is made up of 12 amino acids. The germline CDR1 and CDR2 sequences are DFQATT and SNEGSKA (reference sequence). The junction had 6 bases not matched to a gene; V was cut back by 5 bases and J by 6 bases. The CDR3 reads CSAHRGFAEAFF. The sequenced part of the CDR3 DNA is TGCAGTGCTCACAGGGGTTTCGCTGAA.

To note about this clone: Read sequence stops 3 residues before the CDR3 end, and the germline J gene provides the missing end. V and J are TRBV28 and TRBJ2-3; 11 positions match TRBD2. Germline lookup yields CDR1 MDHEN and CDR2 SYDVKM. V was pared by 7 bases and J by 5 bases, with 14 bases of the junction left unmatched. The CDR3 extends over 17 amino acids. The covered CDR3 bases are TGTGCCAGCACCCAAGGAGGTAGCGGGGGGGCCAGAGATACG. Protein product: CASTQGGSGGARDT. In full, the CDR3 is CASTQGGSGGARDTQYF.

Remarks on this clone: An end of the junction does not agree with germline; a read error may underlie this. The CDR3 end is not reached by the read, which stops 3 residues before it; the germline J gene fills it in. The chain recombines TRBV4-2 with TRBJ2-2; 8 bases match TRBD1. The CDR3 extends over 14 amino acids. Germline CDR1 reads LGHNA; CDR2 reads YNFKEQ. Partial CDR3 DNA: TGCGCCAGCAGAGACAGGGGGAACACCGGGGAG. Protein: CASRDRGNTGE. The CDR3 as a whole reads CASRDRGNTGELFF.

Concerning this clone itself: The CDR3 end is not reached by the read, which stops 3 residues before it; the germline J gene fills it in. This chain joins TRBV30 and TRBJ1-4, with a tentative D call TRBD1 (5 bases). The CDR3 is 14 residues long. Between the trimmed V and J ends, which lost 2 bases and 7 bases, there was a span of 14 bases. Germline V gene lookup returns CDR1 GTSNPN and CDR2 SVGIG (reference sequence). Partial CDR3 DNA: TGTGCCTGGAGTACCCGGACACCGCCTGAAAAA. Translation gives CAWSTRTPPEK. The CDR3 in its entirety is CAWSTRTPPEKLFF.

Notes on this clone: The read halts 3 residues ahead of the CDR3 end, with the missing end drawn from the germline J gene. V and J are TRBV11-3 and TRBJ2-1; a weak D match, TRBD2 (6 bases). CDR1 SGHNT and CDR2 YENEEA come from the germline V gene. The germline V and J ends were trimmed by 5 bases and 4 bases, with 15 bases remaining between them. CDR3 size: 15 residues. The CDR3 reads CASSTSPSGYNEQFF. The sequenced CDR3 bases are TGTGCCAGCAGCACTAGCCCTTCGGGTTACAATGAG.

In regard to this clone: The read finishes 3 residues shy of the CDR3 end, and the germline J gene is used to complete it. The chain combines TRBV5-3 with TRBJ1-5; 7 positions match TRBD1. TRBV5-3 is noted as an ORF with a role that remains uncertain. The CDR3 is made up of 18 amino acids. V shed 6 bases and J 0 bases; nucleotides not matched to a gene: 15. The CDR3 loop is CARTVEAGGIYSNQPQHF. Partial CDR3 DNA: TGTGCCAGAACCGTTGAGGCAGGGGGGATCTATAGCAATCAGCCC.

On this clone: The CDR3 goes on 3 residues after the read ends, and that part is filled in from the germline J gene. The chain has TRBV7-2 and TRBJ2-3, with TRBD2 identical over 7 bases. Germline V gene sequence: CDR1 SGHTA, CDR2 FQGNSA. The CDR3 runs 13 residues. CDR3 bases read: TGTGCCAGCAGCCCGGGGGGTAGGGAGACG. Translation gives CASSPGGRET. The CDR3 reads in full as CASSPGGRETQYF.

About this clone: The CDR3 end lies 3 residues beyond the end of the read and is filled in from the germline J gene. V usage is TRBV7-8 and J usage is TRBJ2-5; 8 nucleotides agree with TRBD1. The CDR3 consists of 15 residues. In germline, CDR1 is SGHVS, CDR2 FQNEAQ. The V segment lost 5 bases and the J segment 4 bases; nucleotides outside the gene matches: 9. The CDR3 sequence: CASSPGQGGRETQYF. Incomplete CDR3 DNA: TGTGCCAGCAGCCCAGGACAGGGCGGTAGAGAGACC.

Notes on this clone: The read is 3 residues too short to cover the CDR3 end, so that end is filled in from the germline J gene. This chain joins TRBV30 and TRBJ2-3, with 7 bases identical to TRBD1. Germline trimming cut 3 bases from V and 0 bases from J; bases unmatched to any gene: 15. The CDR3 is 18 amino acids. Per the germline V gene, CDR1 is GTSNPN and CDR2 is SVGIG (reference sequence). Incomplete CDR3 DNA: TGTGCCTGGAGGGCCGGGACAGTAGTTATATTTAGCACAGATACG. It translates to CAWRAGTVVIFSTDT. The complete CDR3 protein is CAWRAGTVVIFSTDTQYF.

As concerns this clone: The DNA ends 3 residues before the CDR3 does, and the rest of the CDR3 is filled in from the germline J gene. V usage is TRBV7-8 and J usage is TRBJ1-4, with 7 bases identical to TRBD1. The CDR3 runs 14 residues. In germline, CDR1 is SGHVS, CDR2 FQNEAQ. The DNA read from the CDR3 is TGTGCCAGCGGCAGACAGGGCCGGGATTCACCA. It translates to CASGRQGRDSP. The entire CDR3 sequence reads CASGRQGRDSPLFF.

Turning to this clone: The CDR3 extends 3 residues past the end of the read, so its final part is completed from the germline J gene. This sequence joins TRBV7-9 and TRBJ2-1; 8 bases match TRBD2. CDR1 is SEHNR, CDR2 FQNEAQ, per germline (reference sequence). The junction had 8 bases not matched to a gene; V was cut back by 5 bases and J by 5 bases. The CDR3 runs to 15 residues. This chain's CDR3 is CASSPAGGSHNEQFF. CDR3 bases read: TGTGCCAGCAGCCCGGCGGGGGGATCCCACAATGAG.

The sequenced part of the CDR3 DNA is TGTGCTAGTGCCACAACGACAGGGTCTAGAGTTTTCACCGGGGAG. Translating gives CASATTTGSRVFTGE. The CDR3, in full, reads CASATTTGSRVFTGELFF. The chain couples TRBV12-5 to TRBJ2-2, with 7 bases matching TRBD1. The read ends 3 residues before the CDR3 terminus; that terminus is restored from the germline J gene. CDR1 and CDR2 from the germline V gene are LGHNT and FRNRAP. Losses at the gene ends were 7 bases for V and 4 bases for J; bases not matched to a gene: 18. The CDR3 contains 18 residues.

Comments on this clone: The CDR3 goes on 3 residues after the read ends, and that part is filled in from the germline J gene. The chain is built from TRBV20-1 and TRBJ1-6, with TRBD1 matching 8 bases. Germline loops: CDR1 DFQATT, CDR2 SNEGSKA (reference sequence). Trimming at V came to 6 bases and at J to 10 bases, leaving 8 bases not matched to a gene. The CDR3 totals 13 residues. Incomplete CDR3 DNA: TGCAGTGCGCCCGGACAGGGAGGGTCACCC. It encodes CSAPGQGGSP. In full, the CDR3 is CSAPGQGGSPLHF.

In regard to this clone: The CDR3 end is not reached by the read, which stops 3 residues before it; the germline J gene fills it in. This chain links TRBV10-3 with TRBJ2-3, with TRBD1 matching 7 bases. In germline, CDR1 is ENHRY, CDR2 SYGVKD. Unmatched junction bases numbered 4, after V lost 8 bases and J lost 2 bases. The CDR3 sequence is 13 residues long. CDR3 sequence reads: CAIGDSNTDTQYF. The sequenced CDR3 bases are TGTGCCATCGGGGACAGTAACACAGATACG.

With respect to this clone: The sequence runs out 3 residues before the end of the CDR3; the remainder is reconstructed from the germline J gene. V is TRBV30 and J is TRBJ2-3, with a tentative D call TRBD1 (5 bases). The ends were cut back, 5 bases at V and 1 base at J, with 10 bases in the middle. The CDR3 is 13 residues long. The germline V gene has CDR1 GTSNPN and CDR2 SVGIG (reference sequence). The CDR3 sequence: CAWQGVGTDTQYF. The part of the CDR3 DNA that was read is TGTGCCTGGCAAGGGGTCGGCACAGATACG.

In the case of this clone: Sequencing ends 3 residues short of the CDR3 end; the germline J gene provides the rest. This chain links TRBV30 with TRBJ2-5; D may be TRBD2 (6 bases). CDR3 length: 16 amino acids. V was clipped by 6 bases and J by 2 bases, with 22 bases between them. Germline V gives CDR1 GTSNPN, CDR2 SVGIG (reference sequence). The sequenced CDR3 bases are TGTGCCTGCAGGAATCCGGGACTCCCAGAACAAGAGACC. This encodes CACRNPGLPEQET. The entire CDR3 reads CACRNPGLPEQETQYF. Full variable domain (remainder filled in from reference TRBV30 and TRBJ2-5): SQTIHQWPATLVQPVGSPLSLECTVEGTSNPNLYWYRQAAGRGLQLLFYSVGIGQISSEVPQNLSASRPQDRQFILSSKKLLLSDSGFYLCACRNPGLPEQETQYFGPGTRLLVL.

CDR3 DNA, as far as it was read: TGTGCCTGGACGACAGCCGGGGGAGTCTCTGGAAACACC. Its translation: CAWTTAGGVSGNT. The whole CDR3 protein reads CAWTTAGGVSGNTIYF. The genes are TRBV30 and TRBJ1-3; D may be TRBD1 (5 bases). With the read ending 3 residues before the CDR3 end, the germline J gene is used to fill in that end. The V gene lost 4 bases and the J gene lost 0 bases, with 16 bases spanning the gap. Germline values: CDR1 GTSNPN, CDR2 SVGIG (reference sequence). This CDR3 is built from 16 residues.

Concerning this clone: The CDR3 end falls 3 residues outside the read, so it is completed with the germline J gene. The J gene is TRBJ2-2, the V gene TRBV6-2 or TRBV6-3; the match to TRBD2 covers 9 bases. The germline V gene has CDR1 MNHEY and CDR2 SVGEGT. This CDR3 has 14 amino acids. V was pared by 8 bases and J by 3 bases, with 4 bases of the junction left unmatched. The sequenced part of the CDR3 DNA is TGTGCCAGCGGGAGCGGGGGGTACACCGGGGAG. Its translation is CASGSGGYTGE. In full, the CDR3 reads CASGSGGYTGELFF.

As concerns this clone: The CDR3 goes on 3 residues after the read ends, and that part is filled in from the germline J gene. This sequence joins TRBV6-1 and TRBJ2-5, with 10 bases lining up with TRBD1. Looked up from germline, CDR1 is MNHNS and CDR2 is SASEGT. V trimming: 2 bases; J trimming: 5 bases; junction bases outside the gene matches: 8. The CDR3 covers 16 residues. The CDR3 protein is CASSEMTGGTRETQYF. The CDR3 bases that were read are TGTGCCAGCAGTGAAATGACAGGGGGCACACGGGAGACC.

Points on this clone: The read terminates 3 residues before the CDR3 end, so the remaining end is supplied by the germline J gene. The V call is TRBV7-3, the J call TRBJ2-5; 13 nucleotides align to TRBD2. CDR3 length equals 15 residues. V dropped 5 bases and J dropped 4; count of bases not matched to a gene: 4. Germline CDR1 reads SGHTA; CDR2 reads FQGTGA. The DNA read from the CDR3 is TGTGCCAGCAGCACCGGGACTAGCGGGGCAGAGACC. As protein: CASSTGTSGAET. The entire CDR3 reads CASSTGTSGAETQYF.

In the case of this clone: The CDR3 extends 3 residues past the end of the read, so its final part is completed from the germline J gene. The rearrangement links TRBV10-3 to TRBJ2-2; D unclear. The V end lost 2 bases, the J end lost 1 base, and 5 bases lay between the germline ends. CDR3 length equals 14 residues. The V gene's germline CDR1 is ENHRY and CDR2 SYGVKD. CDR3 amino acids: CAISELENTGELFF. The sequenced CDR3 bases are TGTGCCATCAGTGAGCTAGAGAACACCGGGGAG.

In the case of this clone: The junction and the germline gene differ at one end; a read error may be behind it. The read falls 3 residues short of the CDR3 end, and the missing part is taken from the germline J gene. This rearrangement joins TRBV4-2 to TRBJ2-4, with a possible D match to TRBD1 (6 bases). Germline V gene sequence: CDR1 LGHNA, CDR2 YNFKEQ. This CDR3 region has 15 residues. The CDR3 region is CASSQDGQGKNIQYF. CDR3 DNA (partial): TGCGCCAGCAGCCAAGACGGCCAGGGGAAAAACATT.

Points on this clone: Read coverage stops 3 residues before the CDR3 terminus; the germline J gene supplies the remainder. The rearrangement uses TRBV30 and TRBJ1-2, with D perhaps matching TRBD1 (6 bases). CDR1 and CDR2 from the germline V gene are GTSNPN and SVGIG (reference sequence). The CDR3 runs 14 residues. CDR3 in amino acids: CAWSAGGPYNDYTF. Incomplete CDR3 DNA: TGTGCCTGGAGTGCGGGGGGCCCCTACAATGAC.